This entry concerns a single T cell receptor (beta chain). This clonotype appeared a single time. Its antigen has not been determined. There are no base qualities to consult, and no much larger clone falls within one base. The sample belongs to a study of CD8 T cells in ankylosing spondylitis (TCRdb year 2017). Regarding the research as a whole: To find TCR variants linked to disease, the study profiled T cell receptor beta repertoires in ankylosing spondylitis patients and healthy donors. In total, the full study cohort was made up of about 99 healthy donors and 25 ankylosing spondylitis patients. Samples of peripheral blood were taken, and for ankylosing spondylitis patients, synovial fluid was collected as well.

Paper-wide results and their limitations: Some motif variants were previously reported in synovial fluid and blood of reactive arthritis patients, suggesting common disease-initiation mechanisms. The disease-linked clones had a CD8+ phenotype and were found at relatively low frequencies in peripheral blood. The disease-linked clones were reported to be significantly enriched in matched synovial fluid samples from ankylosing spondylitis patients. A TCR beta motif made up of several highly homologous amino acid variants appeared to be characteristic of blood from ankylosing spondylitis patients.

Reads for this sample came from an Illumina HiSeq 2500. Quantitative 5'-RACE with molecular barcodes was the method used to prepare the TCR beta libraries. For the original study's pipeline: A new computational method based on a probabilistic model of VDJ rearrangement was used to identify disease-linked TCR variants. The public reads were reanalyzed by TCRdb: fastp trimming at Q25, MiXCR alignment, in-frame beta chains only. Rows matching on CDR3 protein sequence are summarized as one entry with the most common DNA and genes. TCRdb, not the authors, supplied the V and J calls. The sample profile shows approximately 350,000 distinct CDR3 sequences; about 20% of them were found once. Clones ranked in the top ten supply about an eighth of the sample. Looking up the germline V gene yields CDR1 ENHRY and CDR2 SYGVKD. Unmatched junction bases come to 14, with V trimmed by 3 bases and J by 6 bases. CDR3 length: 17 amino acids, cysteine to phenylalanine. Of all the DNA, just the CDR3 is kept, 51 bases in frame from base 1.

The sequencing input was blood, either unsorted or a sorted T cell fraction (not recorded which). Rearrangement joined TRBV10-3 to TRBJ2-3; a stretch of 8 junction bases matches TRBD2. This receptor was obtained from a male donor with ankylosing spondylitis or in good health (not recorded which). The CDR3 in this case is CAISDWDPAGGPDTQYF. The nucleotides are TGTGCCATCAGTGACTGGGACCCGGCGGGGGGCCCTGATACGCAGTATTTT.